These 14 T cell receptor beta chains came from one sample sequenced in a study of blood T cells in healthy people across ages (dated by TCRdb to between 2014 and 2017). Library generation was performed with 5' RACE. Instrument on record: Illumina HiSeq 2500. A second roughly 6 to 12 cycle PCR used a sample-barcoded 5' primer and a J-beta primer mix. TCRdb trimmed the raw reads at Q25, called clones with MiXCR and kept productive beta chains. CDR3 protein sequences are deduplicated, and each keeps its most common genes and DNA. This sample holds roughly 550,000 distinct CDR3 sequences; 24% were observed only once. The top ten hold just under 9% of the sample. The sample also formed part of further work on T cells of mothers and their children.

The sample comprised blood. These TCRs come from a boy younger than 18 in good health.

This clonotype has only a few counts. This chain joins TRBV7-2 and TRBJ2-5, with D perhaps TRBD2 (5 bases). The ends were cut back, 1 base at V and 5 bases at J, with 8 bases in the middle. The CDR3 loop spans 13 amino acids. Per the germline V gene, CDR1 is SGHTA and CDR2 is FQGNSA. The CDR3 spells CASSLGRRETQYF. CDR3 in DNA: TGTGCCAGCAGCTTAGGCAGGAGGGAGACCCAGTACTTC.

This clonotype was counted only a few times. The chain recombines TRBV12-3 or TRBV12-4 with TRBJ2-7; weak D call: TRBD2 (6 bases). Trimming took 5 bases from V and 0 from J, leaving 17 bases between them. The CDR3 consists of 16 residues. The CDR3 sequence: CASSPPGTLSSYEQYF. In DNA form, the CDR3 reads TGTGCCAGCAGTCCCCCCGGGACTCTAAGCTCCTACGAGCAGTACTTC.

This clonotype has just a few counts. The chain combines TRBV4-3 with TRBJ2-2; D is possibly TRBD2 (6 bases). This CDR3 contains 14 residues. Germline CDR1 LGHNA, CDR2 YSLEER. Deletions cut 3 bases from V and 4 bases from J, with 9 bases between. CDR3 DNA: TGCGCCAGCAGCCATCTGGGGGGCACCGGGGAGCTGTTTTTT. It codes for CASSHLGGTGELFF.

A note on this clonotype: One base away lies a much larger clone, so this may be a sequencing read error. The gene calls are TRBV10-3 and TRBJ2-5, with TRBD2 matching over 7 bases. The V gene's germline CDR1 is ENHRY and CDR2 SYGVKD. The CDR3 has 13 residues. This chain's CDR3 is CAISASGEETRYF. The CDR3 DNA reads as TGTGCCATCAGTGCCAGCGGGGAAGAGACCCGGTACTTC.

A few counts support this clonotype. V gene TRBV7-9 combines with J gene TRBJ2-2, with 7 bases aligning to TRBD1. V was clipped by 4 bases and J by 0 bases; unmatched bases: 8. Per the germline V gene, CDR1 is SEHNR and CDR2 is FQNEAQ (reference sequence). The CDR3 is 17 residues long. In DNA, the CDR3 is TGTGCCAGCAGCTACCGAATGACAGGGACGAACACCGGGGAGCTGTTTTTT. This gives the protein CASSYRMTGTNTGELFF.

This clonotype turned up a few times. V and J are TRBV15 and TRBJ1-1, with D perhaps matching TRBD1 (5 bases). CDR3 length: 13 amino acids. Germline CDR1 LNHNV, CDR2 YYDKDF (reference sequence). Trimming left V 5 bases short and J 3 bases short, with 10 bases between. The CDR3: CATSPKGDTEAFF. The CDR3 DNA sequence: TGTGCCACCAGCCCAAAAGGGGACACTGAAGCTTTCTTT.

A few counts support this clonotype. V usage is TRBV7-2 and J usage is TRBJ1-6; D is undetermined. V lost 5 bases and J lost 7, with 18 bases in between. The CDR3 covers 16 residues. Looked up from germline, CDR1 is SGHTA and CDR2 is FQGNSA. CDR3 bases: TGTGCCAGCAGCCCCTTCCGAGCTTCGGGAAATTCACCCCTCCACTTT. Translation gives CASSPFRASGNSPLHF.

A few counts support this clonotype. This chain joins TRBV6-2 or TRBV6-3 and TRBJ2-5; no clear D gene. Matching the DNA end better, TRBJ2-7 makes the J call doubtful. Germline CDR1 is MNHEY and CDR2 is SVGEGT. The CDR3 is 13 residues long. In DNA form, the CDR3 reads TGTGCCAGCACCCCGACGGCATCCTACGAGCAGTACTTC. Translation: CASTPTASYEQYF.

This rearrangement joins TRBV7-9 to TRBJ1-3, with D unclear. The length of the CDR3 is 15 residues. Germline assignment: CDR1 SEHNR and CDR2 FQNEAQ (reference sequence). V lost 3 bases to trimming and J lost 0 bases, with 9 bases between them. In DNA, the CDR3 is TGTGCCAGCAGCTTTGGAGGAATCTCTGGAAACACCATATATTTT. This translates into CASSFGGISGNTIYF.

The rearrangement links TRBV27 to TRBJ2-5; possible D gene TRBD1, 6 bases. V shed 8 bases and J shed 4 bases, with 20 bases lying between them. The CDR3 has 15 amino acids. Germline V CDR1 and CDR2: MNHEY, SMNVEV (reference sequence). DNA for the CDR3: TGTGCCAGCCCCCCTTATACAGGGATGAGAGAGACCCAGTACTTC. Translating gives CASPPYTGMRETQYF.

Only a few counts were recorded for this clonotype. The genes are TRBV7-2 and TRBJ2-5, with TRBD2 matching 10 bases. V dropped 3 bases and J dropped 4; count of bases not matched to a gene: 8. This CDR3 spans 16 amino acids. The germline V gene has CDR1 SGHTA and CDR2 FQGNSA. Here the CDR3 DNA reads TGTGCCAGCAGCTTGGGCAGCGGGGGGGTTCGAGAGACCCAGTACTTC. This codes for CASSLGSGGVRETQYF.

This sequence joins TRBV6-2 or TRBV6-3 and TRBJ2-5; unclear D gene. With the DNA end fitting TRBJ2-7 better, the J assignment may be wrong. The CDR3 loop spans 15 amino acids. Germline V gene lookup returns CDR1 MNHEY and CDR2 SVGEGT. As DNA, the CDR3 is TGTGCCAGCAAAGCCCGAGGTAGAGCGTCCTACGAGCAGTACTTC. Translating it yields CASKARGRASYEQYF.

A few counts support this clonotype. The gene calls are TRBV11-2 and TRBJ2-5; D is undetermined. The J call could be wrong; TRBJ2-7 is a better fit for the DNA end. The CDR3 is made up of 16 amino acids. The V gene's germline CDR1 is SGHAT and CDR2 FQNNGV. CDR3: CASSLQSWASSYEQYF. CDR3 DNA: TGTGCCAGCAGCTTACAAAGTTGGGCGAGTTCCTACGAGCAGTACTTC.

This clonotype was seen ten or more times. This chain uses TRBV6-2 or TRBV6-3 with TRBJ2-3, with D tentatively TRBD1 or TRBD2 (5 bases each). The V gene's germline CDR1 is MNHEY and CDR2 SVGEGT. The CDR3 totals 14 residues. Trimming pared 2 bases from V and 2 bases from J, leaving 8 bases between. This CDR3 is CASSYGTDTDTQYF. In nucleotides, the CDR3 is TGTGCCAGCAGTTACGGGACGGACACAGATACGCAGTATTTT.